Presented here are 14 T cell receptor beta chains from one specimen sequenced in a study of shared clonotypes between healthy human individuals. Method: immunoSEQ multiplex PCR; TCRdb's copy keeps in-frame clones and lacks some. The sample yields some 1 million clones, around four fifths seen once. Sample: memory CD4+ T cells sorted from blood. As for subset: CD45RA-negative fraction. These receptors were taken from a man aged 18 to 29 in good health.

The chain is built from TRBV6-1 and TRBJ2-2, with unresolved D. Trimming shortened V by 2 bases and J by 0 bases, and 10 bases separated the two germline ends. The V gene's germline CDR1 is MNHNS and CDR2 SASEGT. This CDR3 is 16 amino acids long. Here the CDR3 reads CASSEPADANTGELFF. The CDR3 DNA follows: TGTGCCAGCAGTGAACCGGCAGACGCGAACACCGGGGAGCTGTTTTTT.

This chain links TRBV7-2 with TRBJ2-5; 15 positions match TRBD2. V shed 1 base, J shed 7 bases, and the junction held 4 bases outside the gene matches. CDR1 is SGHTA, CDR2 FQGNSA, per germline. CDR3 size: 16 residues. The CDR3 loop is CASSLDPGLAGGTQYF. The DNA for the CDR3 is TGTGCCAGCAGCTTAGATCCGGGACTAGCGGGGGGGACCCAGTACTTC.

This clone was seen more than once but under ten times. The chain links TRBV2 to TRBJ1-5; D perhaps matches TRBD1 (6 bases). The CDR3 is 15 amino acids. Germline CDR1 is SNHLY and CDR2 is FYNNEI. Trimming removed 6 bases at V and 0 bases at J, with 12 bases between. CDR3 bases: TGTGCCAGCAGCGGGACACAGAATAGCAATCAGCCCCAGCATTTT. This gives the protein CASSGTQNSNQPQHF. The full variable domain, in which reference TRBV2 and TRBJ1-5 provide the parts outside the CDR3, is EPEVTQTPSHQVTQMGQEVILRCVPISNHLYFYWYRQILGQKVEFLVSFYNNEISEKSEIFDDQFSVERPDGSNFTLKIRSTKLEDSAMYFCASSGTQNSNQPQHFGDGTRLSIL.

This clone was picked up a small number of times. J is TRBJ1-6 and V is TRBV19, with 9 nucleotides matching TRBD1. CDR3 length equals 15 residues. J lost 10 bases, V lost 5 bases, and 9 bases had no gene match. The V gene's germline CDR1 is LNHDA and CDR2 SQIVND (reference sequence). This CDR3 reads CASSGKTGGGSPLHF. The CDR3 region has the DNA TGTGCCAGTAGTGGCAAAACAGGGGGCGGATCACCCCTCCACTTT.

CDR3 coding DNA: TGCGCCAGCAGCCAAACCGGGAGTTTTTACGAGCAGTACTTC. Translated: CASSQTGSFYEQYF. This chain links TRBV4-1 with TRBJ2-7, with D perhaps TRBD2 (6 bases). The CDR3 contains 14 residues. Trimming cost V 2 bases and J 4 bases, with 12 bases left between them. The V gene's germline CDR1 is MGHRA and CDR2 YSYEKL.

The rearrangement links TRBV4-2 to TRBJ1-1; 9 bases are a match to TRBD1. Trimming cost V 4 bases and J 4 bases; bases outside gene matches: 4. CDR1 LGHNA and CDR2 YNFKEQ come from the germline V gene. The CDR3 has 14 amino acids. DNA of the CDR3: TGTGCCAGCAGCCCCGGGACAGGGTCCACTGAAGCTTTCTTT. Amino acid sequence: CASSPGTGSTEAFF.

This chain connects TRBV27 to TRBJ2-7; TRBD1 aligns across 9 bases. The CDR3 totals 14 residues. Germline V gene data show CDR1 as MNHEY and CDR2 as SMNVEV (reference sequence). The junction had 8 bases not matched to a gene; V was cut back by 7 bases and J by 4 bases. The CDR3 region has the DNA TGTGCCAGCAAGCGCAACAGGGGGCTTTACGAGCAGTACTTC. Protein: CASKRNRGLYEQYF.

This clone was seen a single time. V and J are TRBV7-9 and TRBJ2-2; D is perhaps TRBD2 (6 bases). V dropped 5 bases and J dropped 0 bases, with 13 bases sitting between them. The CDR3 runs to 16 residues. Germline CDR1 is SEHNR and CDR2 is FQNEAQ (reference sequence). CDR3 residues: CASSQRGTTNTGELFF. The CDR3 DNA reads TGTGCCAGCAGCCAACGGGGGACCACGAACACCGGGGAGCTGTTTTTT.

On this clone itself: The sample contains more than one DNA sequence encoding this CDR3. The V and J genes are TRBV5-1 and TRBJ2-7; 8 bases match TRBD1. The junction had 7 bases not matched to a gene; V was cut back by 0 bases and J by 5 bases. Germline V gene lookup returns CDR1 SGHRS and CDR2 YFSETQ. This CDR3 is 15 amino acids long. The CDR3: CASSLAGQGAHEQYF. The CDR3 nucleotides are TGCGCCAGCAGCTTGGCCGGGCAGGGGGCGCACGAGCAGTACTTC.

In its sample, this clone was seen once. The V gene is TRBV7-3, the J gene TRBJ2-1; D unclear. This CDR3 region has 14 residues. V lost 5 bases to trimming and J lost 7 bases, with 15 bases between them. The germline V gene encodes CDR1 SGHTA and CDR2 FQGTGA. The CDR3 loop is CASSRSVVWNEQFF. In nucleotides, the CDR3 is TGTGCCAGCAGCCGGTCGGTTGTGTGGAATGAGCAGTTCTTC.

The chain combines TRBV21-1 with TRBJ2-2; whether TRBD2, the table's D call, matches the DNA was not checked. TRBV21-1 represents a pseudogene. This CDR3 has 17 residues. The CDR3 nucleotides are TGTGCCAGCAGCAGCCAGGACCGGCGGGAGGGTGACGGGGAGCTGTTTTTT. Its protein product is CASSSQDRREGDGELFF.

This chain connects TRBV29-1 to TRBJ2-5; D call uncertain. The length of the CDR3 is 12 residues. Trimming left V 4 bases short and J 5 bases short, with 11 bases between. CDR1 SQVTM and CDR2 ANQGSEA come from the germline V gene. The CDR3 region is CSVVRQFETQYF. DNA of the CDR3: TGCAGCGTTGTAAGGCAGTTCGAGACCCAGTACTTC.

This clone was recorded many times. The genes are TRBV27 and TRBJ2-3, with TRBD2 matching 8 bases. Germline CDR1 is MNHEY and CDR2 is SMNVEV (reference sequence). This CDR3 has 16 residues. V shed 5 bases, J shed 4 bases, and the junction held 11 bases outside the gene matches. DNA of the CDR3: TGTGCCAGCAGTCCCCTGTCGAGCGGGAGCGCAGATACGCAGTATTTT. This encodes CASSPLSSGSADTQYF.

This clone has a handful of counts. This chain uses TRBV2 with TRBJ1-2, with 10 bases fitting TRBD1. CDR1 SNHLY and CDR2 FYNNEI come from the germline V gene. The CDR3 extends over 11 amino acids. V lost 9 bases, J lost 8 bases, and 3 bases stayed unmatched. The chain's CDR3 is CARGTGEGYTF. CDR3 sequence (DNA): TGTGCCAGAGGGACAGGGGAAGGCTACACCTTC.